This T cell receptor (beta chain) was found in a study of T-cell reconstitution after alpha-beta-depleted transplantation in children. Unique molecular identifiers were used in preparing the TCRbeta library. TCRdb passed the PCR reads through MiXCR, listing each CDR3 protein once. There are 450,000 to 600,000 distinct CDR3 sequences in the sample; less than 35% occur only once, and 2% to 3% lies in the top ten. V lost 5 bases and J lost 8, with 16 bases in between. This CDR3 region has 14 residues. Looked up from germline, CDR1 is SEHNR and CDR2 is FQNEAQ (reference sequence). Source: PBMCs from the stem cell graft donor, taken from the stem cell graft. This clonotype originated in a human donor who donated a stem cell graft to a child with aplastic anemia. The rearrangement links TRBV7-9 to TRBJ2-1; no firm D call. The CDR3 sequence: CASSVYAFDDEQFF. The CDR3, as DNA: TGTGCCAGCAGCGTATACGCGTTCGACGATGAGCAGTTCTTC. The full variable domain, completed using reference TRBV7-9 and TRBJ2-1, is DTGVSQNPRHKITKRGQNVTFRCDPISEHNRLYWYRQTLGQGPEFLTYFQNEAQLEKSRLLSDRFSAERPKGSFSTLEIQRTEQGDSAMYLCASSVYAFDDEQFFGPGTRLTVL.